The present T cell receptor beta chain was sequenced within a study of T cells in Graves' hyperthyroidism and ophthalmopathy. Study as a whole: Before treatment of any kind, peripheral blood was taken at initial diagnosis.

Researchers took RNA transcripts and amplified the TCR beta CDR3 regions from them. First-round RT-PCR with HTBI primers amplified the TCR CDR3 region. TCRdb reprocessed the multiplex PCR reads via MiXCR and lists one record per CDR3 protein. Among about 500,000 distinct CDR3 sequences listed, roughly a sixth were seen once. This clonotype has only one observation. No antigen is known for it. The study excluded patients with uncontrolled infection, other autoimmune disease, pregnancy or lactation. Each diagnosis was grounded in clinical symptoms, serum thyroxine and TRAb, thyroid ultrasound, and orbital computed tomography. Findings and limits, study-wide: Most expanded thyroid clonotypes above 0.001 also appeared in blood.

This CDR3 region has 15 residues. With 0 bases clipped from V and 1 base from J, the junction kept 0 bases outside the gene matches. Germline lookup yields CDR1 KGHDR and CDR2 SFDVKD. The clonotype was recovered from a woman aged 18-29 years with Graves' ophthalmopathy. The sample taken for sequencing was blood. The rearrangement joins TRBV24-1 to TRBJ2-3; 7 bases are a match to TRBD1. CDR3 sequence reads: CATSDLTGGTDTQYF. The CDR3 coding sequence is TGTGCCACCAGTGATTTGACAGGGGGCACAGATACGCAGTATTTT.